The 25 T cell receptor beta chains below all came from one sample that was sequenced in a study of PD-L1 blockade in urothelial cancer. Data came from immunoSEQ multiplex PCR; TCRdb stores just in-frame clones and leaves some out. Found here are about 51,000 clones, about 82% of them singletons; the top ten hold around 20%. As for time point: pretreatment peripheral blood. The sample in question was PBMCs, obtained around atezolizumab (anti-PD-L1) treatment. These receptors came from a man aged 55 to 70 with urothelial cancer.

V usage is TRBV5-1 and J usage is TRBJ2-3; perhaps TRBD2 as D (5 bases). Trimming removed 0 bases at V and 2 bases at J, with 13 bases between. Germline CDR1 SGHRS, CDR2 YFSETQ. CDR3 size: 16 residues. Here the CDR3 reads CASSLVPGKATDTQYF. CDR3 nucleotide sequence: TGCGCCAGCAGCTTGGTACCGGGGAAAGCCACAGATACGCAGTATTTT. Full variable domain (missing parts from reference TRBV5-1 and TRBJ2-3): KAGVTQTPRYLIKTRGQQVTLSCSPISGHRSVSWYQQTPGQGLQFLFEYFSETQRNKGNFPGRFSGRQFSNSRSEMNVSTLELGDSALYLCASSLVPGKATDTQYFGPGTRLTVL.

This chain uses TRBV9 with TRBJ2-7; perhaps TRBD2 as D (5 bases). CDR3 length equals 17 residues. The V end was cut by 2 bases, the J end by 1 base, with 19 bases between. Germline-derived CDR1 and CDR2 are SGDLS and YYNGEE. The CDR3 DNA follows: TGTGCCAGCAGCGTCGACCCTTTCGGAGGCGTATCCTACGAGCAGTACTTC. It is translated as CASSVDPFGGVSYEQYF.

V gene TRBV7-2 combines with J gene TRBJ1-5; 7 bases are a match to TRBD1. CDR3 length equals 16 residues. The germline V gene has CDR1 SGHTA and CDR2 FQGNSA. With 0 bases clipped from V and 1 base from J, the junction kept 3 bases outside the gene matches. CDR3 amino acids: CASSLATGKSNQPQHF. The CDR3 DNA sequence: TGTGCCAGCAGCTTAGCGACAGGGAAAAGCAATCAGCCCCAGCATTTT.

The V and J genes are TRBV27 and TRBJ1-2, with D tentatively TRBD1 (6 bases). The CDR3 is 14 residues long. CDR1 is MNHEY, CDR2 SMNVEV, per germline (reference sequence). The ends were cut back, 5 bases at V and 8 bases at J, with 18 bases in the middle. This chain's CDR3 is CASSPGTIAVGYTF. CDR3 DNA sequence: TGTGCCAGCAGTCCAGGGACAATCGCGGTCGGCTACACCTTC.

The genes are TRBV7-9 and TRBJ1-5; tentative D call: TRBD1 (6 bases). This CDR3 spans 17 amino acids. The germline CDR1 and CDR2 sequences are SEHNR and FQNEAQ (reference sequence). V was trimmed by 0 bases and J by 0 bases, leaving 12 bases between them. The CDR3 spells CASSLAGGLYSNQPQHF. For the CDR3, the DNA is TGTGCCAGCAGCTTAGCGGGGGGGCTGTATAGCAATCAGCCCCAGCATTTT.

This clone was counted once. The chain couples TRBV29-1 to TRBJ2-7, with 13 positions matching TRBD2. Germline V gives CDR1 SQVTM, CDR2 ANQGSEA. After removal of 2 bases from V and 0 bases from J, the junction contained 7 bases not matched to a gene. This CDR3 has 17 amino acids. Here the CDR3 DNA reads TGCAGCGTTGAAAAAAAGCGGACTAGCGGGAGCTCCTACGAGCAGTACTTC. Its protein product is CSVEKKRTSGSSYEQYF.

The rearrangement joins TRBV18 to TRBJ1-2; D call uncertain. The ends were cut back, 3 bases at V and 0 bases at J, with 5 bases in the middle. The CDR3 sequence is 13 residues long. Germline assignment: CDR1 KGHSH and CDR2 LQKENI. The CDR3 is CASSPGANYGYTF. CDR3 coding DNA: TGTGCCAGCTCACCGGGCGCTAACTATGGCTACACCTTC.

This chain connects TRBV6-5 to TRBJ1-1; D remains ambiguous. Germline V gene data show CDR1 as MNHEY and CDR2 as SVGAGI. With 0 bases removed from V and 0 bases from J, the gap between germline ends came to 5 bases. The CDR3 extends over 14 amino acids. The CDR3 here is CASSYSALNTEAFF. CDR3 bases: TGTGCCAGCAGTTACTCGGCATTGAACACTGAAGCTTTCTTT.

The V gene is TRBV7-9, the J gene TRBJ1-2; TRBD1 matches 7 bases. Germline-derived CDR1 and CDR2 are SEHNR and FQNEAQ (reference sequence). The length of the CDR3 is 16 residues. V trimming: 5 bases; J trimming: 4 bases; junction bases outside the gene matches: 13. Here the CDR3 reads CASSKSPGGLTYGYTF. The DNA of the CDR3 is TGTGCCAGCAGCAAGAGCCCAGGGGGTCTCACCTATGGCTACACCTTC.

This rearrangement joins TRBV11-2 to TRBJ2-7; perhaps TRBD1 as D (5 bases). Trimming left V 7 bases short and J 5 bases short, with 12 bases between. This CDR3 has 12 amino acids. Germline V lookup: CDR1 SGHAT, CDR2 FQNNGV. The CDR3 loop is CASTRTPNEQYF. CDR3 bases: TGTGCCAGCACCCGGACACCGAACGAGCAGTACTTC.

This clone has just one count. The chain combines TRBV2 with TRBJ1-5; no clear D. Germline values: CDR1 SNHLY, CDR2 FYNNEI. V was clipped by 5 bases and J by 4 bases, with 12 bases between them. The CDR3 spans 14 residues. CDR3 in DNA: TGTGCCAGCAGTACCGAGTTAAGTAATCAGCCCCAGCATTTT. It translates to CASSTELSNQPQHF.

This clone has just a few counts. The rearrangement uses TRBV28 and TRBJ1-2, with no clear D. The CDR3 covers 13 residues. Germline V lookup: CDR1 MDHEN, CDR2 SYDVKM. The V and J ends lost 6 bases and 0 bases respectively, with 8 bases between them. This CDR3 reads CASSQVSNYGYTF. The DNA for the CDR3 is TGTGCCAGCAGCCAGGTCTCTAACTATGGCTACACCTTC.

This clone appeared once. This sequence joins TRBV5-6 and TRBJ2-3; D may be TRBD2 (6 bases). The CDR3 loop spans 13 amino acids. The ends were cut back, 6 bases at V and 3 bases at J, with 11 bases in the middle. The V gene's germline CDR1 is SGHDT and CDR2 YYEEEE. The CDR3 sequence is CASTFSGTDTQYF. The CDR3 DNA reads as TGTGCCAGCACGTTTAGCGGAACAGATACGCAGTATTTT.

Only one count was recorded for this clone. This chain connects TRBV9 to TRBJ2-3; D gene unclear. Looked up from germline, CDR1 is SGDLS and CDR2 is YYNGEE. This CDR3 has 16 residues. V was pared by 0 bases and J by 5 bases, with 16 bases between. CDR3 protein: CASSVDPVLVLDTQYF. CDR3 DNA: TGTGCCAGCAGCGTAGACCCCGTGCTAGTCCTAGATACGCAGTATTTT. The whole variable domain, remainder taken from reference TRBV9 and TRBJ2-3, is DSGVTQTPKHLITATGQRVTLRCSPRSGDLSVYWYQQSLDQGLQFLIQYYNGEERAKGNILERFSAQQFPDLHSELNLSSLELGDSALYFCASSVDPVLVLDTQYFGPGTRLTVL.

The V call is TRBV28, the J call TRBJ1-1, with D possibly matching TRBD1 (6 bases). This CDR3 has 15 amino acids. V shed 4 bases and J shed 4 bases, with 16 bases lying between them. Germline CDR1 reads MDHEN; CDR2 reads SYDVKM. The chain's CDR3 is CASSSLMGGATEAFF. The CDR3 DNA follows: TGTGCCAGCAGTTCCCTAATGGGGGGGGCCACTGAAGCTTTCTTT.

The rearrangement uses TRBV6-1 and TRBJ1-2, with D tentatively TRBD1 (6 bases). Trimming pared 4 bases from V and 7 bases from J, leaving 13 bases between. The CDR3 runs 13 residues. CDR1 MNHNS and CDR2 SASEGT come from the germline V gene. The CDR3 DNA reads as TGTGCCAGCAGTGCTGGACAGCTCGCTGGCTACACCTTC. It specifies CASSAGQLAGYTF.

This chain's CDR3 is CASSDVGPGKMGTEAFF. In DNA, the CDR3 is TGTGCCAGCAGTGATGTAGGACCGGGGAAAATGGGCACTGAAGCTTTCTTT. The chain employs TRBV2 and TRBJ1-1; no clear D gene. Germline lookup yields CDR1 SNHLY and CDR2 FYNNEI. Trimming stripped 3 bases from V and 4 bases from J, with 21 bases between. The CDR3 is made up of 17 amino acids.

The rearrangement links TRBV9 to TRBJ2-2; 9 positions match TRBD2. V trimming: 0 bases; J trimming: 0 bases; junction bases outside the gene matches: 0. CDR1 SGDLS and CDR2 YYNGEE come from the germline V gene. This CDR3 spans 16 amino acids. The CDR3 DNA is TGTGCCAGCAGCGTAGTAGCGGGAGCGAACACCGGGGAGCTGTTTTTT. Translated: CASSVVAGANTGELFF.

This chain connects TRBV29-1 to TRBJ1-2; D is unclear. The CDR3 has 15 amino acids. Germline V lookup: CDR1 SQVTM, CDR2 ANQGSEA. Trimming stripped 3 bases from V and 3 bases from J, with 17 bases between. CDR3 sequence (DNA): TGCAGCGTTGAGGGAGGTCCACCGCTCGACTATGGCTACACCTTC. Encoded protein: CSVEGGPPLDYGYTF.

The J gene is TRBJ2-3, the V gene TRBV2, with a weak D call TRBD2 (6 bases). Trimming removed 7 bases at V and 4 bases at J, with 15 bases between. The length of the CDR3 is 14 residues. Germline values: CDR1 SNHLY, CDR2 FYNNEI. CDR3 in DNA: TGTGCCAGCACGATGGGAGGTTGGGCAGATACGCAGTATTTT. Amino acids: CASTMGGWADTQYF.

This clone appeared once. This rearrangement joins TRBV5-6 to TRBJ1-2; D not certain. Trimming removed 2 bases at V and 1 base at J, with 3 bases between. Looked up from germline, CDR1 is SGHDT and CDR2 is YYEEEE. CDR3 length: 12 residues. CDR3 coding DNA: TGTGCCAGCAGCTTTATTAACTATGGCTACACCTTC. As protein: CASSFINYGYTF. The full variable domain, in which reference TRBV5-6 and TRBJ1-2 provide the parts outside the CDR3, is DAGVTQSPTHLIKTRGQQVTLRCSPKSGHDTVSWYQQALGQGPQFIFQYYEEEERQRGNFPDRFSGHQFPNYSSELNVNALLLGDSALYLCASSFINYGYTFGSGTRLTVV.

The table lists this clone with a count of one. CDR3 sequence reads: CASSVGRGKDEGGYTF. DNA for the CDR3: TGTGCCAGCAGCGTCGGCAGGGGGAAGGATGAAGGCGGCTACACCTTC. The V call is TRBV9, the J call TRBJ1-2; 7 positions match TRBD1. CDR1 and CDR2 (germline): SGDLS, YYNGEE. The CDR3 contains 16 residues. With 2 bases clipped from V and 8 bases from J, the junction kept 15 bases outside the gene matches.

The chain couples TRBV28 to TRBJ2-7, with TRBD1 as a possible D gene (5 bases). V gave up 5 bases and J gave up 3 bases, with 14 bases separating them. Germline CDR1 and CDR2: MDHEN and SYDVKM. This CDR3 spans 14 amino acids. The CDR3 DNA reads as TGTGCCAGCAGTCCAGGGCGGAGCCTCTACGAGCAGTACTTC. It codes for CASSPGRSLYEQYF.

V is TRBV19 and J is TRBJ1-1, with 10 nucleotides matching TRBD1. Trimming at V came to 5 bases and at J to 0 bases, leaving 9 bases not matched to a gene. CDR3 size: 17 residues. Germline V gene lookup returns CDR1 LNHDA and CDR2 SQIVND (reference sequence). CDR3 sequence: CASSVRAGQGMNTEAFF. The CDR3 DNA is TGTGCCAGTAGTGTACGAGCGGGACAGGGGATGAACACTGAAGCTTTCTTT.

CDR3 loop: CASSRRDRGGNQPQHF. DNA of the CDR3: TGTGCCAGCAGTAGGAGAGACAGGGGGGGCAATCAGCCCCAGCATTTT. The V gene is TRBV27, the J gene TRBJ1-5, with 9 bases that match TRBD1. The germline CDR1 and CDR2 sequences are MNHEY and SMNVEV (reference sequence). The CDR3 runs 16 residues. V was pared by 5 bases and J by 2 bases, with 7 bases of the junction left unmatched.